The rows below give T cell receptor beta chains drawn from one sample of a study of beta chain features in type 1 diabetes. Some clones are missing from TCRdb's copy, which holds only in-frame ones; the method was immunoSEQ multiplex PCR. This sample carries roughly 350,000 clones, 8.5% to 10% of them seen once, and the ten largest clones take over 0.45%. Input material: central memory CD4+ T cells from blood. The receptors stem from a man aged 25-40 years with type 1 diabetes. The conserved cysteine and the conserved F or W are not part of the CDR3 here. Rows may omit the clone size; those that give it use once, few, many or a size class.

J gene: TRBJ1-6
CDR3 length: 13
V gene: TRBV28
clone size: -
CDR3 protein: ATLLSGTGSSPLH

J gene: TRBJ2-7
CDR3 length: 12
V gene: TRBV7-3
clone size: -
CDR3 protein: ASSPSRLVYEQY

J gene: TRBJ2-7
CDR3 length: 12
V gene: TRBV19
clone size: -
CDR3 protein: ASSNRDISYEQY

J gene: TRBJ1-5
CDR3 length: 10
V gene: TRBV28
clone size: few
CDR3 protein: ASRRPNQPQH

J gene: TRBJ2-1
CDR3 length: 14
V gene: TRBV28
clone size: few
CDR3 protein: ASSPTTGLAYNEQF

J gene: TRBJ2-3
CDR3 length: 14
V gene: TRBV6-6
clone size: few
CDR3 protein: ASSYSGGASTDTQY

J gene: TRBJ2-1
CDR3 length: 12
V gene: TRBV6-6
clone size: few
CDR3 protein: ASSYSAPPNEQF

J gene: TRBJ2-3
CDR3 length: 13
V gene: TRBV5-1
clone size: few
CDR3 protein: ASSRPAGATDTQY

J gene: TRBJ1-1
CDR3 length: 10
V gene: TRBV9
clone size: few
CDR3 protein: ASSGGTREAF

J gene: TRBJ2-7
CDR3 length: 15
V gene: TRBV28
clone size: few
CDR3 protein: ASSSPTRGGGDNEQY

J gene: TRBJ1-1
CDR3 length: 11
V gene: TRBV7-8
clone size: -
CDR3 protein: ASSQDRDTEAF

J gene: TRBJ2-1
CDR3 length: 13
V gene: TRBV6-5
clone size: -
CDR3 protein: ASSYGLAGVNEQF

J gene: TRBJ1-1
CDR3 length: 13
V gene: TRBV5-6
clone size: -
CDR3 protein: ASSLAAKIGTEAF

J gene: TRBJ1-4
CDR3 length: 12
V gene: TRBV5-4
clone size: -
CDR3 protein: ASSPPPPNEKLF

J gene: TRBJ1-4
CDR3 length: 13
V gene: TRBV6-5
clone size: few
CDR3 protein: ASSSVAGGNEKLF

J gene: TRBJ2-3
CDR3 length: 12
V gene: TRBV27
clone size: -
CDR3 protein: ASRNIQGTDTQY

J gene: TRBJ2-7
CDR3 length: 10
V gene: TRBV29-1
clone size: few
CDR3 protein: SVASGAHEQY

J gene: TRBJ2-7
CDR3 length: 10
V gene: TRBV27
clone size: -
CDR3 protein: ASRSGTYEQY

J gene: TRBJ1-3
CDR3 length: 9
V gene: TRBV11-1
clone size: few
CDR3 protein: ASSLGNTIY

J gene: TRBJ2-2
CDR3 length: 11
V gene: TRBV28
clone size: few
CDR3 protein: ASSPPTIGELF

J gene: TRBJ2-7
CDR3 length: 12
V gene: TRBV4-2
clone size: -
CDR3 protein: ASSADRGSYEQY

J gene: TRBJ2-5
CDR3 length: 11
V gene: TRBV30
clone size: -
CDR3 protein: AWRAGNQETQY

J gene: TRBJ2-3
CDR3 length: 12
V gene: TRBV6-6
clone size: -
CDR3 protein: ASSPLWGTDTQY

J gene: TRBJ2-6
CDR3 length: 13
V gene: TRBV25-1
clone size: many
CDR3 protein: ASSATGAGANVLT

J gene: TRBJ2-3
CDR3 length: 11
V gene: TRBV12-5
clone size: -
CDR3 protein: ASGLAGGDTQY

J gene: TRBJ1-1
CDR3 length: 11
V gene: TRBV30
clone size: -
CDR3 protein: AWSWAGITEAF

J gene: TRBJ2-7
CDR3 length: 13
V gene: TRBV5-6
clone size: -
CDR3 protein: ASSFLTGGPYEQY

J gene: TRBJ1-5
CDR3 length: 12
V gene: TRBV7-2
clone size: -
CDR3 protein: ASSMTGVNQPQH

J gene: TRBJ2-3
CDR3 length: 12
V gene: TRBV6-1
clone size: -
CDR3 protein: ASSESGGLHTQY

J gene: TRBJ2-5
CDR3 length: 15
V gene: TRBV18
clone size: -
CDR3 protein: ASSPPVPRGMQETQY

J gene: TRBJ2-5
CDR3 length: 10
V gene: TRBV28
clone size: few
CDR3 protein: ASDGGGETQY

J gene: TRBJ2-7
CDR3 length: 13
V gene: TRBV5-1
clone size: few
CDR3 protein: ASSLNLRGTYEQY

J gene: TRBJ2-7
CDR3 length: 12
V gene: TRBV6-5
clone size: few
CDR3 protein: ASSYRPGSYEQY

J gene: TRBJ2-1
CDR3 length: 16
V gene: TRBV27
clone size: -
CDR3 protein: ASSLLRLAGGRDNEQF

J gene: TRBJ2-5
CDR3 length: 10
V gene: TRBV6-1
clone size: -
CDR3 protein: ASQNPQETQY

J gene: TRBJ2-7
CDR3 length: 13
V gene: TRBV5-6
clone size: -
CDR3 protein: ASSSGRAWFTEQY

J gene: TRBJ1-2
CDR3 length: 10
V gene: TRBV6-1
clone size: many
CDR3 protein: ASSEEDYGYT

J gene: TRBJ2-1
CDR3 length: 15
V gene: TRBV28
clone size: medium-sized
CDR3 protein: ASSSLAGGPGYNEQF

J gene: TRBJ2-5
CDR3 length: 12
V gene: TRBV5-4
clone size: few
CDR3 protein: ASSSIAGEETQY

J gene: TRBJ2-5
CDR3 length: 13
V gene: TRBV18
clone size: many
CDR3 protein: ASSSNRDSGETQY

J gene: TRBJ2-3
CDR3 length: 13
V gene: TRBV7-9
clone size: -
CDR3 protein: ASSFTGLSTDTQY

J gene: TRBJ1-1
CDR3 length: 14
V gene: TRBV18
clone size: few
CDR3 protein: ASSINRDAGNTEAF

J gene: TRBJ2-6
CDR3 length: 13
V gene: TRBV7-3
clone size: -
CDR3 protein: ASSLNSPGANVLT

J gene: TRBJ1-1
CDR3 length: 13
V gene: TRBV6-1
clone size: -
CDR3 protein: ASSQGQGGPTEAF

J gene: TRBJ2-6
CDR3 length: 13
V gene: TRBV7-2
clone size: -
CDR3 protein: ASSPGQPGANVLT